This T cell receptor (beta chain) originates from a study of Ad26.COV2.S vaccination and SARS-CoV-2 variants (TCRdb year 2021). Study-wide context: TCRbeta repertoire sequencing was used to assess the specificity and breadth of SARS-CoV-2-reactive T cell receptors after Ad26.COV2.S vaccination. A total of roughly 30 samples were included in the TCR-sequenced set, comprising roughly 20 Ad26.COV2.S vaccine recipients, 5 placebo recipients and 8 SARS-CoV-2 convalescent individuals.

Sample time point, as interpreted from the label and publication: individuals recovered from natural SARS-CoV-2 infection. Broader findings and caveats from the paper: Higher spike-specific TCR breadth was observed in Ad26.COV2.S recipients than in placebo recipients (P = 0.0014). It was noted by the authors that total T cell responses may have been underestimated by the TCR breadth and depth analyses. After vaccination, substantial breadth of spike-specific CD8+ and CD4+ T cell responses was reported. Comparable non-spike TCR breadth was observed between vaccine and placebo recipients, consistent with only spike being contained in the vaccine.

There are 14 amino acids in the CDR3, from cysteine to phenylalanine inclusive. The DNA shown is the 42-base CDR3, in frame from base 1. In the germline V gene, CDR1 corresponds to KGHDR and CDR2 to SFDVKD. Here V drops 10 bases and J drops 3 bases, and the junction holds 5 bases not matched to any gene. Notes on this clone: Its target antigen remains unknown. The input lacks base qualities; no much larger clone sits a single base away.

TCRbeta CDR3 regions were sequenced with the immunoSEQ Assay. After extraction, genomic DNA underwent amplification by bias-controlled multiplex PCR, followed by high-throughput sequencing. In the authors' own workflow: To quantify the absolute abundance of every unique TCRbeta CDR3 region, sequences were collapsed and filtered. T cell fraction was estimated by normalization of TCRbeta template counts to usable DNA, with usable DNA being measured through amplification of reference genes present in all nucleated cells. Repertoire TCRs were annotated as SARS-CoV-2-specific when V gene, CDR3 amino acid sequence and J gene were exactly matched to a known reactive TCR set. The reference SARS-CoV-2 TCR set came from MIRA and was filtered for enrichment in COVID-19-positive ImmuneCODE repertoires, removing public or cross-reactive TCRs. Drawing on the MIRA antigens, annotated TCRs were analysed further at the level of specific ORF or position within ORF. Depth was the summed frequency of annotated unique rearrangements, while breadth was defined as annotated unique rearrangements over total unique productive rearrangements. TCR breadth was compared between groups using two-sided Wilcoxon rank-sum tests. TCRdb provides this immuneACCESS table in a form limited to in-frame rearrangements. Some clones are lacking; in checked studies, under half of them reflect an unresolved V gene, and why the rest are absent is not known. The DNA gave D and trimming, while V, J and clone size come from that table. Here the sample has roughly 100,000 clones; 60% to 85% occur a single time. Together, the top ten hold 15% to 20% of the sample.

Sequences were derived from peripheral blood, sampled after recovery from COVID-19. The receptor was derived from a human donor who had recovered from COVID-19. The chain employs TRBV24-1 and TRBJ2-2; TRBD1 fits 9 bases in the junction. Read as DNA, the sequence is TGTGCCACGAACAGGGGGCAAGACACCGGGGAGCTGTTTTTT. This sequence encodes CATNRGQDTGELFF.